This TCR beta chain is drawn from a study of shared clonotypes between healthy human individuals. For every subset, genomic DNA was evenly distributed across several immunoSEQ plates. The method was immunoSEQ multiplex PCR; TCRdb's version includes in-frame clones alone and lacks a portion of them. The sample lists some 470,000 clones, about 82% occurring once. Germline loops: CDR1 LGHNA, CDR2 YNFKEQ. Trimming removed 0 bases from V and 8 bases from J, with 13 bases in between. The CDR3 extends over 14 amino acids. The TCR comes from a woman aged 35 to 49 in good health. Some clones in this sample may be carry-over from other donors' samples. The chain couples TRBV4-2 to TRBJ1-2; no reliable D call. Sequenced: PBMCs. CDR3 DNA sequence: TGTGCCAGCAGCCAAGAAAAGTCTGATAGGGGCTACACCTTC. Translation gives CASSQEKSDRGYTF.